Below are 21 T cell receptor beta chains sequenced from a single sample in a study of CD8+ T cells in alopecia areata. Extracted RNA was reverse transcribed into cDNA, the sequencing template. The assay was immunoSEQ multiplex PCR, and TCRdb's table has in-frame clones only and misses some. This sample yields under 150,000 clones, of which around 48% are seen a single time; 10% to 13% belongs to the top ten. The sequenced sample consisted of NKG2D-low CD8+ T cells sorted from blood. Every receptor here comes from a human donor with alopecia areata.

V is TRBV2 and J is TRBJ2-5; no clear D gene. V was pared by 5 bases and J by 2 bases, with 12 bases between. Germline V lookup: CDR1 SNHLY, CDR2 FYNNEI. The CDR3 has 14 amino acids. CDR3 loop: CASSTIGVQETQYF. The CDR3 region has the DNA TGTGCCAGCAGTACCATTGGGGTGCAAGAGACCCAGTACTTC. The entire variable domain, with the rest obtained from reference TRBV2 and TRBJ2-5, is as follows: EPEVTQTPSHQVTQMGQEVILRCVPISNHLYFYWYRQILGQKVEFLVSFYNNEISEKSEIFDDQFSVERPDGSNFTLKIRSTKLEDSAMYFCASSTIGVQETQYFGPGTRLLVL.

This clone is a singleton in its sample. CDR3 in amino acids: CASSQALNQPQHF. In nucleotides, the CDR3 is TGCGCCAGCAGCCAAGCCCTGAATCAGCCCCAGCATTTT. This chain uses TRBV4-1 with TRBJ1-5; D not certain. CDR3 length: 13 amino acids. Trimming cost V 1 base and J 4 bases, with 5 bases left between them. Germline CDR1 reads MGHRA; CDR2 reads YSYEKL.

The rearrangement links TRBV29-1 to TRBJ2-2; D might be TRBD1 (6 bases). The CDR3 runs to 12 residues. CDR1 and CDR2 from the germline V gene are SQVTM and ANQGSEA. The CDR3 DNA is TGCAGTGGTGTAACAGGGACCGGGGAGCTGTTTTTT. It translates to CSGVTGTGELFF.

The J gene is TRBJ1-1, the V gene TRBV11-2; D gene ambiguous. Germline assignment: CDR1 SGHAT and CDR2 FQNNGV. The CDR3 is 14 amino acids. V was clipped by 0 bases and J by 6 bases, with 11 bases between them. The CDR3 here is CASSLEYNTAEAFF. In nucleotides, the CDR3 is TGTGCCAGCAGCTTAGAATATAACACCGCTGAAGCTTTCTTT. The full variable domain, rest sourced from reference TRBV11-2 and TRBJ1-1, is EAGVAQSPRYKIIEKRQSVAFWCNPISGHATLYWYQQILGQGPKLLIQFQNNGVVDDSQLPKDRFSAERLKGVDSTLKIQPAKLEDSAVYLCASSLEYNTAEAFFGQGTRLTVV.

This clone was observed a handful of times. The chain joins TRBV7-9 to TRBJ2-7; TRBD1 matches 11 bases. This CDR3 has 15 residues. V dropped 3 bases and J dropped 7; count of bases not matched to a gene: 8. The germline V gene encodes CDR1 SEHNR and CDR2 FQNEAQ (reference sequence). In DNA form, the CDR3 reads TGTGCCAGCAGCTTGGGACAGGGGGGCTACGAGGAGCAGTACTTC. This sequence encodes CASSLGQGGYEEQYF.

This chain links TRBV6-6 with TRBJ2-3, with TRBD1 matching 7 bases. CDR3 length: 12 residues. With V trimmed by 6 bases and J by 6 bases, 3 bases remained unmatched. CDR1 is MNHNY and CDR2 is SVGAGI in the germline V gene (reference sequence). For the CDR3, the DNA is TGTGCCAGCAGAAAACAGGGGGATACGCAGTATTTT. This translates into CASRKQGDTQYF.

This chain links TRBV29-1 with TRBJ2-1, with 7 bases that match TRBD1. Germline CDR1 and CDR2: SQVTM and ANQGSEA. The CDR3 is made up of 12 amino acids. Trimming removed 6 bases from V and 5 bases from J; junction bases left unmatched: 4. The CDR3 DNA follows: TGCAGCGTACTGACAGGGCACAATGAGCAGTTCTTC. This codes for CSVLTGHNEQFF.

The chain couples TRBV29-1 to TRBJ2-1, with TRBD2 matching over 11 bases. V was pared by 7 bases and J by 6 bases, with 8 bases of the junction left unmatched. Germline V gives CDR1 SQVTM, CDR2 ANQGSEA. The CDR3 loop spans 14 amino acids. Written as DNA, the CDR3 is TGCAGCGGAATAGGACTAGCGGGCGGCAATGAGCAGTTCTTC. Amino acid sequence: CSGIGLAGGNEQFF.

The chain carries TRBV6-5 and TRBJ1-1, with 7 bases lining up with TRBD1. Germline-derived CDR1 and CDR2 are MNHEY and SVGAGI. The CDR3 is 14 residues long. Trimming at V came to 7 bases and at J to 1 base, leaving 6 bases not matched to a gene. The CDR3 reads CASIGGTANTEAFF. CDR3 in DNA: TGTGCCAGCATTGGGGGGACAGCGAACACTGAAGCTTTCTTT.

V and J are TRBV30 and TRBJ2-3, with 7 positions matching TRBD2. V was pared by 1 base and J by 0 bases, with 1 base of the junction left unmatched. Germline V lookup: CDR1 GTSNPN, CDR2 SVGIG (reference sequence). The CDR3 is 14 amino acids. The CDR3 DNA reads as TGTGCCTGGAGTGCCGGGGGGAGCACAGATACGCAGTATTTT. This sequence encodes CAWSAGGSTDTQYF.

In its sample, this clone was seen many times. This chain links TRBV19 with TRBJ1-1; the D gene is possibly TRBD1 (6 bases). From germline, CDR1 is LNHDA and CDR2 SQIVND (reference sequence). This CDR3 has 14 amino acids. V lost 3 bases to trimming and J lost 3 bases, with 11 bases between them. CDR3 DNA sequence: TGTGCCAGTAGTATCGAGGGGGACGACACTGAAGCTTTCTTT. Translation: CASSIEGDDTEAFF.

CDR3 sequence reads: CASSYSTGSEQYF. CDR3 nucleotides: TGTGCCAGCAGTTACTCGACGGGATCCGAGCAGTACTTC. V is TRBV6-5 and J is TRBJ2-7, with D perhaps TRBD2 (5 bases). V was cut by 0 bases and J by 6 bases, with 9 bases left in between. CDR1 and CDR2 from the germline V gene are MNHEY and SVGAGI. This CDR3 comprises 13 residues.

The rearrangement joins TRBV29-1 to TRBJ2-1; D call uncertain. From germline, CDR1 is SQVTM and CDR2 ANQGSEA. Trimming left V 7 bases short and J 8 bases short, with 9 bases between. The length of the CDR3 is 10 residues. CDR3 in DNA: TGCAGCGCTCGTCTCGATGAGCAGTTCTTC. This sequence encodes CSARLDEQFF.

This clone has only a few counts. V and J are TRBV30 and TRBJ2-1; TRBD1 matches at 8 bases. V trimming: 6 bases; J trimming: 0 bases; junction bases outside the gene matches: 10. The germline gives CDR1 GTSNPN, CDR2 SVGIG (reference sequence). CDR3 length: 16 amino acids. The CDR3 region is CACVKQGGTSYNEQFF. The DNA for the CDR3 is TGTGCCTGTGTTAAACAGGGGGGAACCTCCTACAATGAGCAGTTCTTC.

The rearrangement uses TRBV29-1 and TRBJ2-7, with 7 bases aligning to TRBD1. The V gene end was trimmed by 7 bases and the J gene end by 1 base; junction bases not matched to a gene: 7. This CDR3 region has 13 residues. Germline loops: CDR1 SQVTM, CDR2 ANQGSEA. CDR3 nucleotide sequence: TGCAGCGCCAGGGACAGATCGTCCTACGAGCAGTACTTC. Protein product: CSARDRSSYEQYF.

In its sample, this clone was seen a few times. The chain couples TRBV29-1 to TRBJ2-1; 13 bases are a match to TRBD2. CDR3 length: 13 amino acids. Germline V gene lookup returns CDR1 SQVTM and CDR2 ANQGSEA. With V trimmed by 7 bases and J by 8 bases, 5 bases remained unmatched. The DNA of the CDR3 is TGCAGCGCCAGGACTAGCGGGGGTTATGAGCAGTTCTTC. It encodes CSARTSGGYEQFF.

The chain carries TRBV7-2 and TRBJ2-3; TRBD2 matches at 7 bases. The V gene end was trimmed by 2 bases and the J gene end by 0 bases; junction bases not matched to a gene: 5. This CDR3 is 16 amino acids long. CDR1 SGHTA and CDR2 FQGNSA come from the germline V gene. CDR3 loop: CASSLRLAVSTDTQYF. CDR3 nucleotides: TGTGCCAGCAGCTTAAGGCTAGCGGTTAGCACAGATACGCAGTATTTT.

This clone appeared once. The chain recombines TRBV30 with TRBJ1-2; D not certain. The CDR3 has 13 residues. Germline CDR1 reads GTSNPN; CDR2 reads SVGIG (reference sequence). The germline V and J ends were trimmed by 0 bases and 3 bases, with 8 bases remaining between them. CDR3 amino acids: CAWSVQQDYGYTF. CDR3 DNA: TGTGCCTGGAGTGTTCAGCAGGACTATGGCTACACCTTC.

This clone was observed a handful of times. The V call is TRBV2, the J call TRBJ2-3, with D perhaps matching TRBD2 (6 bases). The V end lost 2 bases, the J end lost 1 base, and 13 bases lay between the germline ends. This CDR3 region has 16 residues. Per germline, CDR1 SNHLY and CDR2 FYNNEI. DNA of the CDR3: TGTGCCAGCAGTGAATGGCAGTCGGGGGGCACAGATACGCAGTATTTT. It encodes CASSEWQSGGTDTQYF.

V usage is TRBV25-1 and J usage is TRBJ2-1; unclear D gene. Germline lookup yields CDR1 MGHDK and CDR2 SYGVNS. Trimming shortened V by 5 bases and J by 11 bases, and 13 bases separated the two germline ends. The CDR3 totals 12 residues. CDR3 DNA: TGTGCCAGCAGTACGCGCCTTTACCAGCAGTTCTTC. Amino acids: CASSTRLYQQFF.

This clone was observed a handful of times. The rearrangement uses TRBV15 and TRBJ2-7; D might be TRBD1 (5 bases). CDR3 length: 15 amino acids. The V and J ends lost 0 bases and 3 bases respectively, with 12 bases between them. Germline loops: CDR1 LNHNV, CDR2 YYDKDF (reference sequence). The CDR3 loop reads CATSRDKQDSYEQYF. The CDR3 DNA reads TGTGCCACCAGCAGAGATAAACAAGACAGCTACGAGCAGTACTTC.